Listed below are T cell receptor beta chains from one sample, sequenced in a study of T cell responses to AZD1222 COVID-19 vaccine. The repertoire was sequenced with immunoSEQ multiplex PCR; TCRdb's copy has only in-frame clones and lacks some. The top ten hold more than 7.5% of the sample, which has over 85,000 clones, around 90% seen once. Source: peripheral blood, taken on day 0 of AZD1222 vaccination. The source is an adult in good health. The conserved cysteine and the conserved F or W are not part of the CDR3 here. The order of the fields is J gene, clone size, V gene, CDR3 protein. Size tells how often a clone was seen (once, few, many) or the class of an expanded clone, and some rows leave it out.

TRBJ2-7,NA,TRBV5-1,ASSLTAGSSYEQY
TRBJ1-5,NA,TRBV6-5,ASSYTDRGGPQH
TRBJ1-3,NA,TRBV5-1,ASRTGSGNTIY
TRBJ2-7,NA,TRBV30,ASSRRNTYEQY
TRBJ1-2,NA,TRBV7-2,ASSLTGPTSFNGYT
TRBJ1-6,NA,TRBV12-3/TRBV12-4,ASRRAGETPLH
TRBJ1-2,NA,TRBV30,AWGTGGTTEGYT
TRBJ1-2,NA,TRBV9,ASSATGGTYGYT
TRBJ2-7,NA,TRBV2,ASSGQRFFYEQY
TRBJ1-5,NA,TRBV2,ASSGRGTSNQPQH
TRBJ2-3,NA,TRBV5-6,ASSLLRLSADTQY
TRBJ1-1,NA,TRBV23-1,ASSRDPLNTEAF
TRBJ2-7,NA,TRBV11-2,ASSLLAGELYEQY
TRBJ1-6,NA,TRBV6-2/TRBV6-3,ASSSAGTGSSSLH
TRBJ1-5,NA,TRBV11-2,ASSLNVGNQPQH
TRBJ1-5,once,TRBV6-1,ASIEAGTYSNQPQH
TRBJ1-1,NA,TRBV11-3,ASSERNTEAF
TRBJ1-5,NA,TRBV28,ASSLTPGADNQPQH
TRBJ1-2,NA,TRBV6-5,ASRGGGSYT
TRBJ2-3,NA,TRBV6-5,ASSPSGGGTDTQY
TRBJ1-1,NA,TRBV18,ASGGDSTLNTEAF
TRBJ2-4,few,TRBV3-1/TRBV3-2,ASSGGGMNIQY
TRBJ1-2,NA,TRBV3-1/TRBV3-2,ASSRHADRGYGYT
TRBJ1-2,NA,TRBV5-1,ASSEMDRIGYT
TRBJ2-7,NA,TRBV6-1,ASSEPSGSSYEQY
TRBJ2-3,NA,TRBV3-1/TRBV3-2,ASSQGLADTDTQY
TRBJ2-2,NA,TRBV6-5,ASSFGTGITGELF
TRBJ1-5,NA,TRBV19,ASSSVQGSDQPQH
TRBJ1-6,NA,TRBV2,ASSPGTGNSPLH
TRBJ1-6,NA,TRBV11-1,ASSSAITPLH
TRBJ2-5,NA,TRBV12-3/TRBV12-4,ASRYRGEETQY
TRBJ1-4,NA,TRBV6-1,ASSDPQPNEKLF
TRBJ2-3,NA,TRBV3-1/TRBV3-2,ASSRLGGTDTQY
TRBJ2-6,NA,TRBV4-3,ASSQDITGFSGANVLT
TRBJ2-7,NA,TRBV6-5,ASSLDPRALGIQY
TRBJ2-1,NA,TRBV7-9,ASTSPGSNEQF